Listed below are T cell receptor beta chains from one sample, sequenced in a study of neoadjuvant anti-PD-1 for oral cavity cancer. Sequencing was performed with immunoSEQ multiplex PCR; in TCRdb, only in-frame clones are kept and a portion is missing. This table holds approximately 35,000 clones, 80% to 90% found once. The sequencing here drew on PBMCs, taken before nivolumab (anti-PD-1) treatment. Every receptor here comes from a person aged 40-85 years with oral cavity squamous cell carcinoma. CDR3s include the opening cysteine and the closing phenylalanine or tryptophan. Fields, in order: V gene, J gene, clone size, D gene, CDR3 protein, CDR3 DNA. A D gene is named only where the DNA matches it firmly. Some rows mark clone size as missing; the rest say once, few, many or name a class of expanded clone.

v_gene: TRBV27
j_gene: TRBJ1-5
abundance: NA
d_gene: NA
CDR3aa: CASSFDAFSNQPQHF
CDR3nt: TGTGCCAGCAGTTTCGACGCCTTTAGCAATCAGCCCCAGCATTTT

v_gene: TRBV5-1
j_gene: TRBJ2-1
abundance: few
d_gene: NA
CDR3aa: CASSPPVPGEQFF
CDR3nt: TGCGCCAGCAGCCCCCCCGTCCCGGGCGAGCAGTTCTTC

v_gene: TRBV5-1
j_gene: TRBJ2-7
abundance: NA
d_gene: TRBD2
CDR3aa: CASSFGTSGGSYEQYF
CDR3nt: TGCGCCAGCAGCTTCGGGACTAGCGGGGGCTCCTACGAGCAGTACTTC

v_gene: TRBV5-1
j_gene: TRBJ2-7
abundance: NA
d_gene: NA
CDR3aa: CASSLGQGTHEQYF
CDR3nt: TGCGCCAGCAGCTTAGGGCAGGGTACCCACGAGCAGTACTTC

v_gene: TRBV4-3
j_gene: TRBJ1-1
abundance: NA
d_gene: TRBD1
CDR3aa: CASSPGQVNEGTEAFF
CDR3nt: TGCGCCAGCAGCCCCGGACAGGTTAATGAGGGCACTGAAGCTTTCTTT

v_gene: TRBV6-5
j_gene: TRBJ1-1
abundance: NA
d_gene: TRBD1
CDR3aa: CASSYRDRGNTEAFF
CDR3nt: TGTGCCAGCAGTTACCGGGACAGGGGGAACACTGAAGCTTTCTTT

v_gene: TRBV25-1
j_gene: TRBJ2-7
abundance: NA
d_gene: NA
CDR3aa: CASSRAGSSYEQYF
CDR3nt: TGTGCCAGCAGTCGGGCGGGGAGCTCCTACGAGCAGTACTTC

v_gene: TRBV25-1
j_gene: TRBJ1-6
abundance: NA
d_gene: NA
CDR3aa: CASSGRGGYNSPLHF
CDR3nt: TGTGCCAGCAGTGGGAGAGGGGGTTATAATTCACCCCTCCACTTT

v_gene: TRBV4-3
j_gene: TRBJ1-1
abundance: NA
d_gene: NA
CDR3aa: CASSRGYGNTEAFF
CDR3nt: TGCGCCAGCAGCCGAGGGTACGGGAACACTGAAGCTTTCTTT

v_gene: TRBV5-1
j_gene: TRBJ1-3
abundance: NA
d_gene: TRBD1
CDR3aa: CASSLEGQGAYSGNTIYF
CDR3nt: TGCGCCAGCAGCTTGGAGGGACAGGGGGCTTACTCTGGAAACACCATATATTTT

v_gene: TRBV7-7
j_gene: TRBJ2-3
abundance: NA
d_gene: NA
CDR3aa: CASSLGRTDTQYF
CDR3nt: TGTGCCAGCAGCTTAGGACGCACAGATACGCAGTATTTT

v_gene: TRBV11-2
j_gene: TRBJ1-6
abundance: few
d_gene: NA
CDR3aa: CASSLDGVRSYNSPLHF
CDR3nt: TGTGCCAGCAGCTTAGACGGGGTACGATCCTATAATTCACCCCTCCACTTT

v_gene: TRBV7-9
j_gene: TRBJ1-1
abundance: NA
d_gene: TRBD1
CDR3aa: CASTGGNTEAFF
CDR3nt: TGTGCCAGCACAGGGGGGAACACTGAAGCTTTCTTT

v_gene: TRBV6-1
j_gene: TRBJ2-7
abundance: few
d_gene: TRBD1
CDR3aa: CASSFGQGATYEQYF
CDR3nt: TGTGCCAGCAGTTTCGGACAGGGGGCAACCTACGAGCAGTACTTC

v_gene: TRBV5-4
j_gene: TRBJ2-7
abundance: NA
d_gene: NA
CDR3aa: CASSLGRDLYEQYF
CDR3nt: TGTGCCAGCAGCTTGGGCCGGGACCTCTACGAGCAGTACTTC